Presented here are 23 T cell receptor beta chains from one specimen sequenced in a study of T cells in Graves' hyperthyroidism and ophthalmopathy. Template material for amplifying TCR beta CDR3 regions consisted of RNA transcripts. Initially, a first-round RT-PCR of the TCR CDR3 employed the HTBI primer set. TCRdb passed the multiplex PCR reads through MiXCR, listing each CDR3 protein once. The data show about 610,000 distinct CDR3 sequences, roughly 14% seen once. Input material: blood. The receptor set was obtained from a woman between 40 and 50 years old with Graves' ophthalmopathy.

The gene calls are TRBV28 and TRBJ1-3; D not certain. The V end was cut by 6 bases, the J end by 0 bases, with 12 bases between. Germline CDR1 MDHEN, CDR2 SYDVKM. This CDR3 region has 15 residues. CDR3 sequence reads: CASSSSISSGNTIYF. CDR3 coding DNA: TGTGCCAGCAGCTCTTCCATTAGCTCTGGAAACACCATATATTTT. Together with reference TRBV28 and TRBJ1-3, the CDR3 gives the full variable domain: DVKVTQSSRYLVKRTGEKVFLECVQDMDHENMFWYRQDPGLGLRLIYFSYDVKMKEKGDIPEGYSVSREKKERFSLILESASTNQTSMYLCASSSSISSGNTIYFGEGSWLTVV.

This clonotype was seen ten or more times. V is TRBV20-1 and J is TRBJ1-2, with D tentatively TRBD1 (6 bases). Looked up from germline, CDR1 is DFQATT and CDR2 is SNEGSKA (reference sequence). This CDR3 contains 11 residues. Trimming left V 5 bases short and J 6 bases short, with 10 bases between. The CDR3 region is CSAGGGNGYTF. Written as DNA, the CDR3 is TGCAGTGCTGGAGGGGGGAATGGCTACACCTTC.

The chain uses TRBV11-2 and TRBJ2-7; tentatively, D is TRBD1 (6 bases). V was trimmed by 1 base and J by 7 bases, leaving 14 bases between them. CDR1 SGHAT and CDR2 FQNNGV come from the germline V gene. The CDR3 runs 14 residues. The CDR3: CASSLAGRGQEQYF. In nucleotides, the CDR3 is TGTGCCAGCAGCTTAGCTGGCAGGGGTCAGGAGCAGTACTTC.

The chain recombines TRBV6-1 with TRBJ2-5, with 9 positions matching TRBD2. V lost 3 bases, J lost 13 bases, and 9 bases stayed unmatched. CDR3 size: 13 residues. CDR1 and CDR2 from the germline V gene are MNHNS and SASEGT. For the CDR3, the DNA is TGTGCCAGCAGTGATAATAGCGGGAGACTCCCGTACTTC. Translated: CASSDNSGRLPYF.

As to this clonotype: A single base separates this from a much larger clone, so it may be a read error. The chain combines TRBV11-2 with TRBJ2-7; 8 bases align to TRBD1. Germline V lookup: CDR1 SGHAT, CDR2 FQNNGV. The CDR3 sequence is 16 residues long. J gave up 7 bases and V 1 base, and 12 bases lay outside the gene matches. CDR3 in amino acids: CASSLGLAGGFCEQYF. As DNA, the CDR3 is TGTGCCAGCAGCTTAGGTTTGGCAGGGGGCTTTTGTGAGCAGTACTTC.

The J gene is TRBJ2-5, the V gene TRBV7-2; 7 bases match TRBD2. Trimming took 5 bases from V and 5 from J; bases not matched to a gene: 8. Per the germline V gene, CDR1 is SGHTA and CDR2 is FQGNSA. CDR3 length: 14 residues. The CDR3 loop is CASSQAGFVETQYF. The CDR3 DNA follows: TGTGCCAGCAGCCAAGCGGGATTCGTCGAGACCCAGTACTTC.

The chain employs TRBV15 and TRBJ1-5; unclear D gene. The CDR3 length is 13 residues. CDR1 and CDR2 (germline): LNHNV, YYDKDF (reference sequence). The V end was cut by 5 bases, the J end by 1 base, with 6 bases between. As DNA, the CDR3 is TGTGCCACCAGCGGGGTAAGCAATCAGCCCCAGCATTTT. The encoded protein is CATSGVSNQPQHF.

This clonotype was recorded at least ten times. J is TRBJ1-2 and V is TRBV12-3 or TRBV12-4; 7 bases align to TRBD1. The CDR3 consists of 13 residues. The V segment lost 4 bases and the J segment 7 bases; nucleotides outside the gene matches: 6. The CDR3 here is CASSYIPGGGYTF. In nucleotides, the CDR3 is TGTGCCAGCAGTTACATCCCAGGGGGTGGCTACACCTTC.

This clonotype was recorded at least ten times. The rearrangement links TRBV30 to TRBJ2-2; D possibly matches TRBD1 or TRBD2 (5 bases each). The V end was cut by 7 bases, the J end by 2 bases, with 14 bases between. Looked up from germline, CDR1 is GTSNPN and CDR2 is SVGIG (reference sequence). The CDR3 consists of 14 residues. CDR3: CALGTELNTGELFF. Written as DNA, the CDR3 is TGTGCCTTAGGGACGGAATTAAACACCGGGGAGCTGTTTTTT.

This clonotype was observed a few times. V is TRBV28 and J is TRBJ1-1; 8 bases align to TRBD1. Unmatched junction bases numbered 7, after V lost 5 bases and J lost 5 bases. This CDR3 is 14 amino acids long. Germline lookup yields CDR1 MDHEN and CDR2 SYDVKM. The CDR3 spells CASSIPQGGTEAFF. The CDR3 nucleotides read TGTGCCAGCAGTATACCACAGGGGGGAACTGAAGCTTTCTTT.

This clonotype was recorded at least ten times. This sequence joins TRBV2 and TRBJ2-2; maybe TRBD2 (6 bases). CDR3 length: 15 residues. V dropped 8 bases and J dropped 0 bases, with 13 bases sitting between them. Germline V gene data show CDR1 as SNHLY and CDR2 as FYNNEI. CDR3 in amino acids: CASRRPGANTGELFF. CDR3 coding DNA: TGTGCCAGCCGCAGACCGGGGGCGAACACCGGGGAGCTGTTTTTT. The full variable domain, with the rest looked up from reference TRBV2 and TRBJ2-2, is EPEVTQTPSHQVTQMGQEVILRCVPISNHLYFYWYRQILGQKVEFLVSFYNNEISEKSEIFDDQFSVERPDGSNFTLKIRSTKLEDSAMYFCASRRPGANTGELFFGEGSRLTVL.

The chain uses TRBV4-1 and TRBJ2-7, with D tentatively TRBD1 (5 bases). CDR1 and CDR2 from the germline V gene are MGHRA and YSYEKL. V was shortened by 0 bases and J by 1 base, with 16 bases between the two germline ends. The CDR3 sequence is 17 residues long. The CDR3 reads CASSQETGLGPSYEQYF. In DNA, the CDR3 is TGCGCCAGCAGCCAAGAGACCGGCTTGGGGCCTTCCTACGAGCAGTACTTC.

This clonotype was seen just once. The chain links TRBV19 to TRBJ1-2, with D tentatively TRBD1 (5 bases). This CDR3 spans 11 amino acids. Trimming shortened V by 6 bases and J by 8 bases, and 10 bases separated the two germline ends. Per the germline V gene, CDR1 is LNHDA and CDR2 is SQIVND (reference sequence). In nucleotides, the CDR3 is TGTGCCAGTAGCAGGGCGGAGGGCTACACCTTC. It encodes CASSRAEGYTF.

This clonotype was recorded many times. The rearrangement uses TRBV30 and TRBJ1-3; 9 nucleotides agree with TRBD1. This CDR3 contains 14 residues. The V segment lost 4 bases and the J segment 6 bases; nucleotides outside the gene matches: 7. Germline assignment: CDR1 GTSNPN and CDR2 SVGIG (reference sequence). The CDR3 coding sequence is TGTGCCTGGACTCCGGGACAGGGTGAAAACACCATATATTTT. Protein: CAWTPGQGENTIYF.

This clonotype was seen only a few times. The V call is TRBV19, the J call TRBJ2-7, with 7 bases matching TRBD1. CDR1 is LNHDA and CDR2 is SQIVND in the germline V gene (reference sequence). The CDR3 contains 15 residues. V was clipped by 2 bases and J by 3 bases; unmatched bases: 7. The CDR3 reads CASSIQTGTIYEQYF. CDR3 DNA sequence: TGTGCCAGTAGTATACAGACAGGGACAATCTACGAGCAGTACTTC.

The gene calls are TRBV12-3 or TRBV12-4 and TRBJ2-7; perhaps TRBD2 as D (5 bases). The ends were cut back, 7 bases at V and 2 bases at J, with 12 bases in the middle. The CDR3 runs to 13 residues. CDR3 coding DNA: TGTGCCAGCACCCCTCGGGGAACCTACGAGCAGTACTTC. It translates to CASTPRGTYEQYF.

This sequence joins TRBV5-8 and TRBJ1-5; no clear D. In germline, CDR1 is SGHTS, CDR2 YDEGEE. V gave up 3 bases and J gave up 1 base, with 11 bases separating them. The CDR3 totals 15 residues. CDR3 coding DNA: TGTGCCAGCAGCTCCGGACTGCTCAGCAATCAGCCCCAGCATTTT. Translation gives CASSSGLLSNQPQHF.

In its sample, this clonotype was seen many times. The chain carries TRBV6-5 and TRBJ2-7; D call uncertain. The CDR3 is made up of 14 amino acids. From germline, CDR1 is MNHEY and CDR2 SVGAGI. Trimming took 8 bases from V and 3 from J, leaving 17 bases between them. This CDR3 reads CASSSPEGFYEQYF. The CDR3 DNA follows: TGTGCCAGCTCATCGCCCGAAGGATTCTACGAGCAGTACTTC.

The gene calls are TRBV12-5 and TRBJ1-1; D remains ambiguous. From germline, CDR1 is LGHNT and CDR2 FRNRAP. The CDR3 contains 13 residues. Trimming took 0 bases from V and 4 from J, leaving 6 bases between them. CDR3 bases: TGTGCTAGTGGTTTGGTCGAAGGCACTGAAGCTTTCTTT. Translated, it gives CASGLVEGTEAFF. Filled out from reference TRBV12-5 and TRBJ1-1, the complete variable domain reads DARVTQTPRHKVTEMGQEVTMRCQPILGHNTVFWYRQTMMQGLELLAYFRNRAPLDDSGMPKDRFSAEMPDATLATLKIQPSEPRDSAVYFCASGLVEGTEAFFGQGTRLTVV.

The V call is TRBV29-1, the J call TRBJ1-2, with 10 positions matching TRBD1. With V trimmed by 7 bases and J by 3 bases, 5 bases remained unmatched. Germline values: CDR1 SQVTM, CDR2 ANQGSEA. The CDR3 is made up of 13 amino acids. Here the CDR3 DNA reads TGCAGCGGCCGACAGGGGGCCGACTATGGCTACACCTTC. Translated, it gives CSGRQGADYGYTF.

The rearrangement joins TRBV3-1 to TRBJ2-1, with TRBD2 matching over 7 bases. Germline assignment: CDR1 LGHDT and CDR2 YNNKEL (reference sequence). There are 13 residues in the CDR3. V was clipped by 0 bases and J by 14 bases; unmatched bases: 7. CDR3 sequence (DNA): TGTGCCAGCAGCCAAGATCGCGGGGGTCCTAAGTTCTTC. It yields the protein CASSQDRGGPKFF.

Ten or more counts support this clonotype. The chain couples TRBV2 to TRBJ2-7; 11 nucleotides line up with TRBD1. The trim removed 8 bases at V and 6 bases at J, leaving 12 bases unmatched. This CDR3 region has 15 residues. The germline gives CDR1 SNHLY, CDR2 FYNNEI. In DNA, the CDR3 is TGTGCCAGCCTCGGTCCCGGGACAGGGGGTAGCGAGCAGTACTTC. This gives the protein CASLGPGTGGSEQYF.

This clonotype has a count of ten or more. The rearrangement links TRBV28 to TRBJ2-7, with D unresolved. The germline V and J ends were trimmed by 3 bases and 3 bases, with 3 bases remaining between them. The germline gives CDR1 MDHEN, CDR2 SYDVKM. The length of the CDR3 is 11 residues. This CDR3 is CASSLDYEQYF. CDR3 DNA sequence: TGTGCCAGCAGTTTGGACTACGAGCAGTACTTC.